A single sample gave rise to the 27 T cell receptor beta chains below, sequenced in a study of blood T cell repertoires in COVID-19. Clones were sequenced by immunoSEQ multiplex PCR, and TCRdb holds only the in-frame ones, with some missing. The table shows about 60,000 clones, with roughly nine tenths occurring only once. Sequencing was done on a sample of peripheral blood. These receptors were taken from a human donor with acute or convalescent COVID-19. The donor label of this sample is uncertain.

With respect to this clone: A read error may explain this, as a much larger clone is one base away. This chain links TRBV3-1 (or the pseudogene TRBV3-2) with TRBJ2-1; 14 bases map to TRBD2. The CDR3 is made up of 20 amino acids. The germline V gene has CDR1 LGHDT and CDR2 YNNKEL (reference sequence). The CDR3 DNA reads TGTGCCAGCAACCAAGAACAGGGGGAAGGACTAGCGGGAGGAGTCAATGAGCAGTTCTTC. Translated: CASNQEQGEGLAGGVNEQFF.

This chain links TRBV10-3 with TRBJ1-2, with 10 bases that match TRBD1. The CDR3 has 14 residues. V trimming: 11 bases; J trimming: 4 bases; junction bases outside the gene matches: 10. The V gene's germline CDR1 is ENHRY and CDR2 SYGVKD. Here the CDR3 reads CAGRDRGTSYGYTF. As DNA, the CDR3 is TGTGCCGGAAGGGACAGGGGCACCAGCTATGGCTACACCTTC.

This sequence joins TRBV7-2 and TRBJ1-1, with a tentative D call TRBD1 (6 bases). V was shortened by 3 bases and J by 5 bases, with 7 bases between the two germline ends. There are 12 residues in the CDR3. CDR1 SGHTA and CDR2 FQGNSA come from the germline V gene. This CDR3 is CASSLDSTEAFF. As DNA, the CDR3 is TGTGCCAGCAGCTTGGACAGTACTGAAGCTTTCTTT. Based on the CDR3 plus reference TRBV7-2 and TRBJ1-1, the full variable domain is GAGVSQSPSNKVTEKGKDVELRCDPISGHTALYWYRQSLGQGLEFLIYFQGNSAPDKSGLPSDRFSAERTGGSVSTLTIQRTQQEDSAVYLCASSLDSTEAFFGQGTRLTVV.

This clone has just one count. J is TRBJ2-1 and V is TRBV12-3 or TRBV12-4; D is unresolved. The CDR3 has 11 residues. V was trimmed by 3 bases and J by 10 bases, leaving 7 bases between them. CDR3 sequence: CASSFPGEQFF. CDR3 nucleotide sequence: TGTGCCAGCAGTTTCCCCGGGGAGCAGTTCTTC.

The chain joins TRBV2 to TRBJ1-5; D remains unclear. Trimming stripped 5 bases from V and 7 bases from J, with 18 bases between. The CDR3 length is 15 residues. Germline CDR1 is SNHLY and CDR2 is FYNNEI. CDR3 bases: TGTGCCAGCAGTATCTCACGGGCCGGAGGGCAGCCCCAGCATTTT. Encoded protein: CASSISRAGGQPQHF.

The chain has TRBV4-2 and TRBJ1-2, with 8 bases aligning to TRBD1. The trim removed 0 bases at V and 2 bases at J, leaving 2 bases unmatched. This CDR3 has 15 amino acids. The germline gives CDR1 LGHNA, CDR2 YNFKEQ. CDR3 residues: CASSQEQGVNYGYTF. CDR3 DNA: TGTGCCAGCAGCCAAGAACAGGGGGTCAACTATGGCTACACCTTC.

V and J are TRBV5-4 and TRBJ2-5; D is perhaps TRBD2 (5 bases). Germline V lookup: CDR1 SGHNT, CDR2 YYREEE (reference sequence). CDR3 length equals 15 residues. Between the trimmed V and J ends, which lost 2 bases and 7 bases, there was a span of 18 bases. This CDR3 reads CASSFEFGDLGTQYF. The DNA of the CDR3 is TGTGCCAGCAGCTTTGAGTTCGGGGATCTAGGGACCCAGTACTTC.

The chain joins TRBV4-1 to TRBJ1-2; D uncertain. The CDR3 loop spans 11 amino acids. V lost 2 bases to trimming and J lost 7 bases, with 5 bases between them. Germline V gives CDR1 MGHRA, CDR2 YSYEKL. The CDR3 protein is CASSQSIGYTF. DNA for the CDR3: TGCGCCAGCAGCCAAAGCATTGGCTACACCTTC.

This clone was recorded only once. The CDR3: CASSFLDLNTEAFF. CDR3 nucleotides: TGTGCCAGCAGCTTCCTGGACTTGAACACTGAAGCTTTCTTT. This chain joins TRBV28 and TRBJ1-1; D uncertain. V was shortened by 6 bases and J by 0 bases, with 11 bases between the two germline ends. CDR1 is MDHEN and CDR2 is SYDVKM in the germline V gene. This CDR3 contains 14 residues.

The V call is TRBV6-1, the J call TRBJ1-2; weak D call: TRBD1 (6 bases). The V gene's germline CDR1 is MNHNS and CDR2 SASEGT. V lost 3 bases, J lost 8 bases, and 22 bases lay in between. The CDR3 runs 16 residues. The CDR3 protein is CASSELPPRTDDGYTF. Written as DNA, the CDR3 is TGTGCCAGCAGTGAGCTGCCCCCGAGGACAGACGACGGCTACACCTTC.

The V call is TRBV7-3, the J call TRBJ2-1, with TRBD1 as a possible D gene (6 bases). The V gene's germline CDR1 is SGHTA and CDR2 FQGTGA. V lost 3 bases, J lost 7 bases, and 16 bases lay in between. The CDR3 is 15 residues long. The CDR3 spells CASSFGAGEWNEQFF. CDR3 in DNA: TGTGCCAGCAGCTTTGGGGCAGGGGAATGGAATGAGCAGTTCTTC.

The chain recombines TRBV18 with TRBJ1-4; 11 nucleotides line up with TRBD1. The CDR3 extends over 15 amino acids. CDR1 is KGHSH and CDR2 is LQKENI in the germline V gene. Germline trimming cut 0 bases from V and 8 bases from J; bases unmatched to any gene: 2. In DNA form, the CDR3 reads TGTGCCAGCTCACCACCCGGGACAGGGGGAGAAAAACTGTTTTTT. It encodes CASSPPGTGGEKLFF.

The V gene is TRBV27, the J gene TRBJ1-5; D is ambiguous. Germline loops: CDR1 MNHEY, CDR2 SMNVEV (reference sequence). Trimming cost V 0 bases and J 5 bases, with 11 bases left between them. The CDR3 sequence is 15 residues long. CDR3 nucleotide sequence: TGTGCCAGCAGTTTATCGGGCCGAAAGGATCAGCCCCAGCATTTT. Protein sequence: CASSLSGRKDQPQHF.

The chain carries TRBV18 and TRBJ1-6, with 7 bases fitting TRBD1. The CDR3 is 15 residues long. Germline V CDR1 and CDR2: KGHSH, LQKENI. J was trimmed by 5 bases and V by 4 bases; bases with no gene match: 5. CDR3 sequence: CASSQPGQNNSPLHF. Here the CDR3 DNA reads TGTGCCAGCTCACAACCGGGACAGAATAATTCACCCCTCCACTTT.

The CDR3 here is CASSGGSPGGFYEQYF. As DNA, the CDR3 is TGTGCCAGCAGCGGGGGGAGTCCGGGAGGTTTCTACGAGCAGTACTTC. The chain joins TRBV3-1 (or the pseudogene TRBV3-2) to TRBJ2-7; 7 nucleotides agree with TRBD2. Germline lookup yields CDR1 LGHDT and CDR2 YNNKEL (reference sequence). V shed 5 bases and J 3 bases; nucleotides not matched to a gene: 13. This CDR3 is 16 amino acids long.

V and J are TRBV6-5 and TRBJ1-5; D is undetermined. V lost 7 bases to trimming and J lost 4 bases, with 14 bases between them. CDR3 length: 14 amino acids. In germline, CDR1 is MNHEY, CDR2 SVGAGI. The CDR3, as DNA: TGTGCCAGCAACCTTCCAGGCCCGAATCAGCCCCAGCATTTT. Protein product: CASNLPGPNQPQHF.

The gene calls are TRBV10-3 and TRBJ1-4; D remains unclear. CDR1 and CDR2 (germline): ENHRY, SYGVKD. Trimming took off 4 bases at V and 8 bases at J, with 11 bases between the two ends. The CDR3 spans 13 residues. The CDR3 here is CAISVGSREKLFF. The DNA of the CDR3 is TGTGCCATCAGTGTTGGGAGTCGGGAAAAACTGTTTTTT.

The rearrangement joins TRBV28 to TRBJ1-1; tentative D call: TRBD1 (6 bases). V was shortened by 9 bases and J by 5 bases, with 16 bases between the two germline ends. Germline V CDR1 and CDR2: MDHEN, SYDVKM. This CDR3 contains 13 residues. The CDR3 DNA sequence: TGTGCCAGTTTACAAGGGGGTCGGACTGAAGCTTTCTTT. Its translation is CASLQGGRTEAFF. The complete variable domain, with remaining parts taken from reference TRBV28 and TRBJ1-1, reads DVKVTQSSRYLVKRTGEKVFLECVQDMDHENMFWYRQDPGLGLRLIYFSYDVKMKEKGDIPEGYSVSREKKERFSLILESASTNQTSMYLCASLQGGRTEAFFGQGTRLTVV.

V gene TRBV3-1 (or the pseudogene TRBV3-2) combines with J gene TRBJ1-4; 10 bases align to TRBD1. The J segment lost 11 bases and the V segment lost 0 bases, leaving 9 bases of the junction unmatched. The V gene's germline CDR1 is LGHDT and CDR2 YNNKEL (reference sequence). The CDR3 contains 16 residues. The CDR3 DNA follows: TGTGCCAGCAGCCAAGATAGGCTCCGACAGGGGGCGAAACTGTTTTTT. This encodes CASSQDRLRQGAKLFF.

The rearrangement joins TRBV10-1 to TRBJ2-1; 12 nucleotides match TRBD2. Per the germline V gene, CDR1 is WNHNN and CDR2 is SYGVQD (reference sequence). V lost 4 bases to trimming and J lost 9 bases; unmatched junction nucleotides: 4. This CDR3 is 14 amino acids long. Written as DNA, the CDR3 is TGCGCCAGCAGTGGACTAGCGGGAGCAGGTGAGCAGTTCTTC. Translating gives CASSGLAGAGEQFF.

The CDR3 is CASSFGREYSNQPQHF. CDR3 in DNA: TGTGCCAGCAGTTTCGGCAGGGAATATAGCAATCAGCCCCAGCATTTT. V gene TRBV28 combines with J gene TRBJ1-5; tentatively, D is TRBD1 (5 bases). CDR1 and CDR2 from the germline V gene are MDHEN and SYDVKM. The germline V and J ends were trimmed by 3 bases and 0 bases, with 12 bases remaining between them. The CDR3 covers 16 residues.

This clone has just one count. This sequence joins TRBV6-1 and TRBJ2-7; TRBD2 aligns across 9 bases. This CDR3 is 15 amino acids long. Trimming removed 3 bases from V and 0 bases from J; junction bases left unmatched: 3. Germline V gives CDR1 MNHNS, CDR2 SASEGT. DNA of the CDR3: TGTGCCAGCAGTGACCAACTAGCGGGCTCCTACGAGCAGTACGTC. Its protein is CASSDQLAGSYEQYV.

CDR3 sequence reads: CATSRGLAGAYEQYF. CDR3 coding DNA: TGTGCCACCAGCAGAGGGCTAGCGGGAGCCTACGAGCAGTACTTC. The chain carries TRBV15 and TRBJ2-7; the match to TRBD2 covers 10 bases. CDR3 length: 15 residues. V shed 1 base, J shed 2 bases, and the junction held 2 bases outside the gene matches. From germline, CDR1 is LNHNV and CDR2 YYDKDF (reference sequence).

The chain combines TRBV6-1 with TRBJ2-7; TRBD1 aligns across 7 bases. This CDR3 is built from 14 residues. V shed 3 bases, J shed 6 bases, and the junction held 8 bases outside the gene matches. CDR1 is MNHNS, CDR2 SASEGT, per germline. Here the CDR3 DNA reads TGTGCCAGCAGTGACAGAGACAGGGCCTCCGAGCAGTACGTC. This encodes CASSDRDRASEQYV.

The V gene is TRBV30, the J gene TRBJ1-2; D might be TRBD1 (5 bases). Trimming pared 0 bases from V and 2 bases from J, leaving 10 bases between. This CDR3 has 14 residues. Germline CDR1 is GTSNPN and CDR2 is SVGIG (reference sequence). CDR3 nucleotide sequence: TGTGCCTGGAGTGTATTTGGGGGGAACTATGGCTACACCTTC. Translated: CAWSVFGGNYGYTF. The full variable domain, with the rest looked up from reference TRBV30 and TRBJ1-2, is SQTIHQWPATLVQPVGSPLSLECTVEGTSNPNLYWYRQAAGRGLQLLFYSVGIGQISSEVPQNLSASRPQDRQFILSSKKLLLSDSGFYLCAWSVFGGNYGYTFGSGTRLTVV.

V and J are TRBV7-2 and TRBJ2-3, with D tentatively TRBD1 (6 bases). The germline gives CDR1 SGHTA, CDR2 FQGNSA. V was clipped by 5 bases and J by 4 bases, with 13 bases between them. This CDR3 region has 14 residues. DNA of the CDR3: TGTGCCAGCAGCCAGGACAGTATCGCAGATACGCAGTATTTT. It yields the protein CASSQDSIADTQYF.

The J gene is TRBJ1-1, the V gene TRBV19; 7 bases are shared with TRBD1. J was trimmed by 2 bases and V by 7 bases; bases with no gene match: 13. The germline V gene has CDR1 LNHDA and CDR2 SQIVND (reference sequence). The CDR3 is 16 amino acids. The CDR3 protein is CASTQGGAPLNTEAFF. The CDR3 nucleotides are TGTGCCAGTACCCAGGGGGGAGCCCCCTTAAACACTGAAGCTTTCTTT.